This entry lists 6 T cell receptor beta chains sequenced from one sample in a study of T cells in Graves' hyperthyroidism and ophthalmopathy. RNA transcripts were the template for amplifying TCR beta CDR3 regions. TCR CDR3 regions were first amplified by RT-PCR with HTBI primers. TCRdb ran MiXCR on the multiplex PCR reads and lists one entry per CDR3 protein. This repertoire shows a few hundred thousand distinct CDR3 sequences, roughly 46% found once; its top ten account for more than 7.5%. Material: peripheral blood or thyroid tissue (not recorded which). These receptors all stem from a young woman with Graves' hyperthyroidism.

This sequence joins TRBV12-5 and TRBJ1-5, with D tentatively TRBD1 (5 bases). The CDR3 extends over 12 amino acids. V lost 1 base, J lost 11 bases, and 9 bases lay in between. Germline V gene data show CDR1 as LGHNT and CDR2 as FRNRAP. The CDR3 sequence is CASGLAGSSQHF. The CDR3 coding sequence is TGTGCTAGTGGTTTGGCAGGGTCCTCCCAGCATTTT. The full variable domain, rest sourced from reference TRBV12-5 and TRBJ1-5, is DARVTQTPRHKVTEMGQEVTMRCQPILGHNTVFWYRQTMMQGLELLAYFRNRAPLDDSGMPKDRFSAEMPDATLATLKIQPSEPRDSAVYFCASGLAGSSQHFGDGTRLSIL.

As concerns this clonotype: The junction departs from the called germline gene at one end, perhaps through a read error. CDR3 sequence reads: CASSPGLTGEPFF. CDR3 in DNA: TGTGCCAGCAGTCCCGGACTCACCGGGGAGCCGTTTTTT. The chain carries TRBV6-1 and TRBJ2-2; TRBD2 is a possible D gene (5 bases). The length of the CDR3 is 13 residues. Germline V gene data show CDR1 as MNHNS and CDR2 as SASEGT.

This chain connects TRBV10-3 to TRBJ2-5; D perhaps matches TRBD2 (6 bases). Trimming pared 8 bases from V and 3 bases from J, leaving 13 bases between. The CDR3 spans 13 residues. The germline CDR1 and CDR2 sequences are ENHRY and SYGVKD. CDR3 nucleotides: TGTGCCATCCCTTGGGACTTCGAAGAGACCCAGTACTTC. It codes for CAIPWDFEETQYF.

This clonotype showed up many times. This chain connects TRBV5-6 to TRBJ2-5; D not resolved. Germline V gives CDR1 SGHDT, CDR2 YYEEEE. Trimming shortened V by 4 bases and J by 5 bases, and 15 bases separated the two germline ends. The CDR3 consists of 14 residues. DNA for the CDR3: TGTGCCAGCAGCCGCCCCGGTAGGGATGAGACCCAGTACTTC. Its translation is CASSRPGRDETQYF.

The rearrangement uses TRBV3-1 and TRBJ1-6; D unresolved. The CDR3 loop spans 17 amino acids. The germline V gene has CDR1 LGHDT and CDR2 YNNKEL (reference sequence). Trimming removed 8 bases at V and 7 bases at J, with 24 bases between. The CDR3 coding sequence is TGTGCCAGCCATATGTCGATAGGGAGTTTAAGCAATTCACCCCTCCACTTT. This translates into CASHMSIGSLSNSPLHF.

The chain combines TRBV29-1 with TRBJ2-7; 8 bases are a match to TRBD1. Germline V gives CDR1 SQVTM, CDR2 ANQGSEA. This CDR3 contains 13 residues. V dropped 8 bases and J dropped 0; count of bases not matched to a gene: 6. The CDR3 is CSSYGQGSYEQYF. The CDR3 DNA sequence: TGCAGCAGTTACGGACAGGGCTCCTACGAGCAGTACTTC.